This TCR beta chain was profiled in a study of cytomegalovirus exposure and HLA in healthy donors. The study, taken as a whole, reports: Most TCR beta V segments were productive about 87% or about 30% of the time in an earlier analysis.

This PCR relied on a set of 60 Vbeta primers and 13 Jbeta primers. Clones were sequenced by immunoSEQ multiplex PCR, and TCRdb holds only the in-frame ones, with some missing. The sample has under 250,000 clones, approximately 79% seen once. Donors were nominally healthy when sampled, though unrecorded immune exposures were likely. As regards this clone: The antigen remains undetermined. This sample also contains other DNA sequences that code for the same CDR3.

The sample was PBMCs. The clonotype was recovered from a middle-aged man in good health and CMV-seronegative.

The CDR3 sequence is CASSPTGYNEQFF. The CDR3 nucleotides read TGTGCCAGCAGTCCTACGGGGTACAATGAGCAGTTCTTC. This chain links TRBV2 with TRBJ2-1; a weak D match, TRBD2 (5 bases). This CDR3 region has 13 residues. CDR1 and CDR2 (germline): SNHLY, FYNNEI. Trimming shortened V by 5 bases and J by 4 bases, and 9 bases separated the two germline ends.